This TCR beta chain was sequenced in a study of CD8 T cells in ankylosing spondylitis. TCRdb analysed the 5' RACE reads with MiXCR anew, one entry per CDR3 protein. The repertoire includes approximately 210,000 distinct CDR3 sequences, 9.5% to 15% of them detected once, and 16% sits in the top ten. The table lists this clonotype with a few counts. The CDR3 loop spans 13 amino acids. Trimming cost V 4 bases and J 5 bases, with 11 bases left between them. Germline V gene sequence: CDR1 SEHNR, CDR2 FQNEAQ (reference sequence). The chain has TRBV7-9 and TRBJ2-5; tentative D call: TRBD2 (5 bases). The sample was blood, either unsorted or a sorted T cell fraction (not recorded which). The clonotype comes from a male donor with ankylosing spondylitis or in good health (not recorded which). Here the CDR3 DNA reads TGTGCCAGCAGCTCGACTACTGGGGAGACCCAGTACTTC. Amino acids: CASSSTTGETQYF.